A selection of T cell receptor beta chains follows, all from one sample in a study of T cell responses to AZD1222 COVID-19 vaccine. The data were produced by immunoSEQ multiplex PCR, yet TCRdb's version contains in-frame clones alone and is incomplete. The table shows approximately 96,000 clones, with around 90% occurring only once. The sample in question was peripheral blood, obtained 28 days after the second AZD1222 dose. Source of these receptors: an adult who received the AZD1222 COVID-19 vaccine. The CDR3 runs from the conserved cysteine through the conserved F or W. Each record gives: J gene, V gene, CDR3 protein.

TRBJ2-1 | TRBV7-8 | CASSLRTGIYNEQFF
TRBJ1-1 | TRBV12-5 | CASGFLSAVGHREAFF
TRBJ2-7 | TRBV5-1 | CASSLGVAGGSYEQYF
TRBJ1-5 | TRBV28 | CASSSVWTGHSNQPQHF
TRBJ2-2 | TRBV20-1 | CSASIGGRGTGELFF
TRBJ1-2 | TRBV28 | CASNSHSRWYGYTF
TRBJ2-7 | TRBV28 | CASRGTHRTYEQYF
TRBJ1-2 | TRBV19 | CASSINRGDYGYTF
TRBJ2-2 | TRBV25-1 | CASTRQAAGELFF
TRBJ2-7 | TRBV18 | CASSPELAVSYEQYF
TRBJ2-2 | TRBV11-3 | CASSLVTGGELFF
TRBJ1-3 | TRBV5-4 | CASSFWDGAGNTIYF
TRBJ1-2 | TRBV28 | CASSLPGQGAGWGYGYTF
TRBJ2-2 | TRBV12-5 | CASGLFLGENTGELFF
TRBJ2-2 | TRBV19 | CASTATPNTGELFF
TRBJ1-5 | TRBV20-1 | CSASTGVHQPQHF
TRBJ1-2 | TRBV28 | CASSLQGSGYTF
TRBJ2-5 | TRBV18 | CASSLQETQYF
TRBJ2-5 | TRBV19 | CASSRGTSGPQETQYF
TRBJ1-1 | TRBV27 | CASSLIRVPFLSEAFF
TRBJ2-1 | TRBV14 | CASSHPGSPSYNEQFF
TRBJ2-7 | TRBV6-5 | CASSRAGNYEQYF
TRBJ2-2 | TRBV6-1 | CASSELADTGELFF
TRBJ1-2 | TRBV24-1 | CATSDAGQYYGYTF
TRBJ1-1 | TRBV18 | CASSPGTGVNLNTEAFF
TRBJ2-6 | TRBV2 | CASSEGARGANVLTF